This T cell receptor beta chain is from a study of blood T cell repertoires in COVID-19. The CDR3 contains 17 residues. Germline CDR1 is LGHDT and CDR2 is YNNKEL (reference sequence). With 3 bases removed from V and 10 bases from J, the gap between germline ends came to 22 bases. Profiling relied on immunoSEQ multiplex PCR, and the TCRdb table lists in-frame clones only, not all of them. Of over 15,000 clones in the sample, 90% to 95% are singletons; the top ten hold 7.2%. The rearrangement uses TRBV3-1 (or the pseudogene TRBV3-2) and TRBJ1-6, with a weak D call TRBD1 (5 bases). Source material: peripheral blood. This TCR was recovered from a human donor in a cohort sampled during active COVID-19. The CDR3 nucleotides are TGTGCCAGCAGCCAGAAAAAAGGTCAGGGTGGCTCATCACCCCTCCACTTT. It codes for CASSQKKGQGGSSPLHF.